A selection of T cell receptor beta chains follows, all from one sample in a study of STAT5B mutations in CD4+ large granular lymphocyte leukemia. Produced via immunoSEQ multiplex PCR; TCRdb's table is partial and in-frame only. The sample lists roughly 36,000 clones, 69% occurring once. Material for sequencing was CD4+ T cells from blood buffy coats. Receptors originate from a human donor in good health. CDR3s include the opening cysteine and the closing phenylalanine or tryptophan. Each record gives: clone size, D gene, V gene, J gene, CDR3 DNA, CDR3 protein. D genes are given only for firm matches. Some rows mark clone size as missing; the rest say once, few, many or name a class of expanded clone.

>.|.|TRBV19|TRBJ2-3
TGTGCCAGTAGTATAGAGGGGGCGCGGGGATTCAGGGATACGCAGTATTTT
CASSIEGARGFRDTQYF
>once|TRBD2|TRBV27|TRBJ2-7
TGTGCCAGCAGTTTATCGATAGCGGGGGGTGTCCCCTACGAGCAGTACTTC
CASSLSIAGGVPYEQYF
>.|TRBD2|TRBV5-6|TRBJ2-5
TGTGCCAGCAGCACTGGACTAGCGGGTGTAAAGACCCAGTACTTC
CASSTGLAGVKTQYF
>.|.|TRBV6-1|TRBJ2-5
TGTGCCAGCGAGGTGGTCTCCTTTGGCCGAGAGCAGTACTTC
CASEVVSFGREQYF
>few|.|TRBV5-1|TRBJ1-5
TGCGCCAGCAGTCTGGACATTAATCAGCCCCAGCATTTT
CASSLDINQPQHF
>.|.|TRBV15|TRBJ1-2
TGTGCCACCAGCATGGGAGGCATCCTATCCTTC
CATSMGGILSF
>few|.|TRBV18|TRBJ1-4
TGTGCCAGCGGTCCAAGAAGGGATGAAAAACTGTTTTTT
CASGPRRDEKLFF
>.|TRBD2|TRBV29-1|TRBJ2-3
TGCAGCGCCGGGGGGGACTTCACAGATACGCAGTATTTT
CSAGGDFTDTQYF
>.|TRBD2|TRBV7-9|TRBJ2-1
TGTGCCAGCAGCTCCCCAGGGAGGGATGAGCAGTTCTTC
CASSSPGRDEQFF
>.|.|TRBV6-5|TRBJ1-1
TGTGCCAGCAGTCAGGGAACTGAAGCTTTCTTT
CASSQGTEAFF
>.|.|TRBV2|TRBJ2-5
TGTGCCAGCATGCGACAGAAAGAGACCCAGTACTTC
CASMRQKETQYF
>.|TRBD2|TRBV4-2|TRBJ2-1
TGTGCCAGCAGCCAAGGACTAGCGGGGGGGCAAAGCAATGAGCAGTTCTTC
CASSQGLAGGQSNEQFF
>.|.|TRBV7-8|TRBJ1-2
TGTGCCAGCAACTATGACATGGGGGGGGGCTACACCTTC
CASNYDMGGGYTF
>.|.|TRBV6-5|TRBJ2-1
TGTGCCAGCAGTACCCGAACCAGGGCCTACAATGAGCAGTTCTTC
CASSTRTRAYNEQFF
>once|TRBD2|TRBV5-1|TRBJ2-1
TGCGCCAGCAGCTTGGGGGGACTAGCGGATTACAATGAGCAGTTCTTC
CASSLGGLADYNEQFF
>.|.|TRBV10-3|TRBJ2-3
TGTGCCATCAGTGGGTCGGGCGCAGATACGCAGTATTTT
CAISGSGADTQYF
>.|.|TRBV10-3|TRBJ1-6
TGTGCCATCAGTGAGGGGCTTTATTCACCCCTCCACTTT
CAISEGLYSPLHF
>few|.|TRBV19|TRBJ1-2
TGTGCCAGTAGTCAGGAGGACAGTCCCTATGGCTACACCTTC
CASSQEDSPYGYTF
>.|.|TRBV4-2|TRBJ2-7
TGTGCCAGCAGCCCCCGGGAAGAACCCTACGAGCAGTACTTC
CASSPREEPYEQYF
>.|TRBD1|TRBV2|TRBJ1-5
TGTGCCACAACACAACAGGGGGCGCGGAGCAATCAGCCCCAGCATTTT
CATTQQGARSNQPQHF
>.|.|TRBV30|TRBJ2-5
TGTGCCTGGAGTCTGGGCCTACGACAAGAGACCCAGTACTTC
CAWSLGLRQETQYF
>.|TRBD2|TRBV30|TRBJ2-2
TGTGCCTGGAGGATGGGGGGGAGGACCGGGGAGCTGTTTTTT
CAWRMGGRTGELFF
>.|.|TRBV18|TRBJ2-7
TGTGCCAGCTCACCGACAGGCGTTTCCTACGAGCAGTACTTC
CASSPTGVSYEQYF
>.|.|TRBV30|TRBJ2-1
TGTGCCTGGAGTCCCCTTTGGGACAATGAGCAGTTCTTC
CAWSPLWDNEQFF
>.|TRBD2|TRBV15|TRBJ2-1
TGTGCCACCAGCACCGCCGAGGGGGCGGGGGGGCCGGGCGAGCAGTTCTTC
CATSTAEGAGGPGEQFF
>.|TRBD1|TRBV6-5|TRBJ2-3
TGTGCCAGCAGTCTCGACAGGGTGGCGGATACGCAGTATTTT
CASSLDRVADTQYF
>.|.|TRBV6-6|TRBJ2-5
TGTGCCAGCACCCCCGGATGGGGGCGAGAGACCCAGTACTTC
CASTPGWGRETQYF
>.|.|TRBV7-8|TRBJ2-3
TGTGCCAGCAGCTTGGCCGTACTTACAGATACGCAGTATTTT
CASSLAVLTDTQYF
>.|TRBD2|TRBV5-4|TRBJ2-3
TGTGCCAGCAGCTTGGTTGGTTTAGCGGGGGGCTATTACACAGATACGCAGTATTTT
CASSLVGLAGGYYTDTQYF
>.|.|TRBV6-5|TRBJ2-7
TGTGCCAGCAGTTACTCGAGAAACAAAAGGTCCTACGAGCAGTACTTC
CASSYSRNKRSYEQYF
>once|.|TRBV20-1|TRBJ2-7
TGCAGTGTGGCTACCTCCTACGAGCAGTACTTC
CSVATSYEQYF
>.|.|TRBV5-1|TRBJ2-5
TGCGCCAGCAGCTTGACCCAAGAGACCCAGTACTTC
CASSLTQETQYF
>once|.|TRBV27|TRBJ1-5
TGTGCCAGCAGTTTATACGTCGGAGGGGATCAGCCCCAGCATTTT
CASSLYVGGDQPQHF
>.|.|TRBV7-7|TRBJ2-3
TGTGCCAGCAGCTTAGCTCCCACAGATACGCAGTATTTT
CASSLAPTDTQYF
>.|.|TRBV2|TRBJ1-2
TGTGCCAGCAGCAGGGGACGGAACTATGGCTACACCTTC
CASSRGRNYGYTF
>.|.|TRBV18|TRBJ2-3
TGTGCCAGCTCACCTGGGTACACAGATACGCAGTATTTT
CASSPGYTDTQYF
>.|.|TRBV18|TRBJ1-1
TGTGCCAGCTCTCAGGGACAGAACACTGAAGCTTTCTTT
CASSQGQNTEAFF
>few|.|TRBV7-2|TRBJ2-1
TGTGCCAGCAGTTTGGGGTACAATGAGCAGTTCTTC
CASSLGYNEQFF
>.|.|TRBV7-2|TRBJ1-3
TGTGCCAGCAGCTCCTACGACAGAAACACCATATATTTT
CASSSYDRNTIYF
>.|.|TRBV19|TRBJ1-1
TGTGCCAGTAGAGAGCCCCCGAGGACTGAAGCTTTCTTT
CASREPPRTEAFF
>.|.|TRBV9|TRBJ2-1
TGTGCCAGCAGCGTAGGGACGGCCTTCTACAATGAGCAGTTCTTC
CASSVGTAFYNEQFF
>.|.|TRBV6-6|TRBJ1-2
TGTGCCAGCAGTTATCGGGGGGGCGCTAACTATGGCTACACCTTC
CASSYRGGANYGYTF